These T cell receptor beta chains were read from a single sample in a study of vaccination and CD4 T cells after COVID-19. For these receptors, no antigen is known. A single record per CDR3 protein comes from TCRdb applying MiXCR to the PCR reads. The data show more than 10,000 distinct CDR3 sequences, around half seen once. Material: CD4+ T cells from blood, cultured in vitro. The origin of the receptors is a human donor who had recovered from COVID-19. CDR3s include the opening cysteine and the closing phenylalanine or tryptophan. Fields, in order: J gene, V gene, clone size, D gene, CDR3 protein, CDR3 DNA. A D gene is named only where the DNA matches it firmly. A clone size is listed for some rows: how often the clone was seen (once, few, many), or a class if it is expanded.

>TRBJ2-5|TRBV29-1|few|TRBD2
CSVGGKGLDWAQYF
TGCAGCGTGGGGGGTAAAGGACTAGATTGGGCCCAGTACTTC
>TRBJ2-6|TRBV28|NA|NA
CATFWSGANVLTF
TGTGCCACCTTTTGGAGCGGGGCCAACGTCCTGACTTTC
>TRBJ1-6|TRBV11-3|NA|TRBD1
CASSLGQGDNSPLHF
TGTGCCAGCAGCCTGGGACAGGGCGATAATTCACCCCTCCACTTT
>TRBJ1-4|TRBV7-2|NA|NA
CASTRDTFEKLFF
TGTGCCAGCACCCGGGACACGTTTGAAAAACTGTTTTTT
>TRBJ1-1|TRBV2|NA|NA
CASSAQGLDTEAFF
TGTGCCAGCAGTGCACAGGGTCTAGACACTGAAGCTTTCTTT
>TRBJ2-5|TRBV12-3/TRBV12-4|NA|NA
CASSLSPKAQYF
TGTGCCAGCAGTTTATCGCCAAAGGCCCAGTACTTC
>TRBJ1-1|TRBV7-8|NA|NA
CASSLESRVGNTEAFF
TGTGCCAGCAGCCTAGAATCTCGGGTGGGGAACACTGAAGCTTTCTTT
>TRBJ2-2|TRBV12-3/TRBV12-4|NA|NA
CASSPGPRTGELFF
TGTGCCAGCAGTCCGGGGCCAAGGACCGGGGAGCTGTTTTTT
>TRBJ1-1|TRBV20-1|few|TRBD1
CSASKSDRGHTEAFF
TGCAGTGCTTCTAAGTCTGACAGGGGTCACACTGAAGCTTTCTTT
>TRBJ2-7|TRBV20-1|NA|NA
CSAKGPLHEQYF
TGCAGTGCTAAGGGCCCGCTGCACGAGCAGTACTTC
>TRBJ2-7|TRBV11-2|few|TRBD2
CASSPLGGKDYYEQYF
TGTGCCAGCAGCCCCCTGGGAGGGAAGGACTACTACGAGCAGTACTTC
>TRBJ1-1|TRBV30|few|NA
CAWTPQGYKNTEAFF
TGTGCCTGGACCCCGCAGGGTTATAAGAACACTGAAGCTTTCTTT
>TRBJ1-6|TRBV20-1|NA|NA
CSVVAGDSPLHF
TGCAGTGTTGTGGCGGGCGATTCACCCCTCCACTTT
>TRBJ2-7|TRBV9|NA|NA
CASSVGQASYEQYF
TGTGCCAGCAGCGTAGGACAGGCTTCCTACGAGCAGTACTTC
>TRBJ2-4|TRBV30|NA|NA
CAWSPGLLLNIQYF
TGTGCCTGGAGCCCCGGACTCCTCTTAAACATTCAGTACTTC
>TRBJ2-5|TRBV20-1|NA|TRBD1
CSAIGTGGSETQYF
TGCAGTGCTATTGGGACAGGGGGTTCGGAGACCCAGTACTTC
>TRBJ1-5|TRBV11-3|few|NA
CASSLGAGNNQPQHF
TGTGCCAGCAGTTTGGGGGCCGGCAACAATCAGCCCCAGCATTTT
>TRBJ1-1|TRBV11-2|NA|NA
CASSLVRVPEAFF
TGTGCCAGCAGCTTAGTCAGGGTACCTGAAGCTTTCTTT
>TRBJ1-6|TRBV15|NA|TRBD1
CATRIDRDNSPLHF
TGTGCCACCAGGATAGACAGGGACAATTCACCCCTCCACTTT
>TRBJ1-2|TRBV5-4|NA|NA
CASTPRGRQSYGYTF
TGTGCCAGCACCCCCCGGGGCAGGCAAAGCTATGGCTACACCTTC
>TRBJ1-2|TRBV3-1|NA|TRBD1
CASSLNGDRAYGYTF
TGTGCCAGCAGCTTAAACGGGGACAGGGCCTATGGCTACACCTTC
>TRBJ1-5|TRBV20-1|NA|NA
CSASRDGNQPQHF
TGCAGTGCTAGTCGGGATGGCAATCAGCCCCAGCATTTT
>TRBJ1-2|TRBV12-3/TRBV12-4|NA|TRBD1
CASSFLGQPYGYTF
TGTGCCAGCAGTTTTCTGGGACAGCCGTATGGCTACACCTTC
>TRBJ2-7|TRBV15|once|NA
CATSRETAYEQYF
TGTGCCACCAGCAGAGAAACGGCCTACGAGCAGTACTTC
>TRBJ1-5|TRBV6-5|few|NA
CASSYEGVKSNQPQHF
TGTGCCAGCAGTTACGAGGGAGTAAAGAGCAATCAGCCCCAGCATTTT
>TRBJ1-4|TRBV12-3/TRBV12-4|NA|NA
CASSLGRTNEKLFF
TGTGCCAGCAGTTTAGGACGGACCAATGAAAAACTGTTTTTT
>TRBJ1-5|TRBV27|few|NA
CASSLTGWQPQHF
TGTGCCAGCAGTTTAACGGGGTGGCAGCCCCAGCATTTT
>TRBJ2-1|TRBV7-9|NA|NA
CASSPERLGRGGSGEQFF
TGTGCCAGCAGCCCGGAGCGGCTCGGACGTGGTGGATCGGGTGAGCAGTTCTTC
>TRBJ2-2|TRBV5-1|NA|TRBD2
CASSLRAGGPRGELFF
TGCGCCAGCAGCTTGCGTGCGGGGGGGCCGCGCGGGGAGCTGTTTTTT
>TRBJ1-2|TRBV14|NA|NA
CASSQTRASYTF
TGTGCCAGCAGCCAAACGAGGGCTAGCTACACCTTC
>TRBJ1-5|TRBV6-5|few|NA
CASSYRDNQPQHF
TGTGCCAGCAGTTACAGGGACAATCAGCCCCAGCATTTT
>TRBJ1-2|TRBV6-1|NA|TRBD1
CASSGGTGTYGYTF
TGTGCCAGCAGTGGGGGGACAGGCACTTATGGCTACACCTTC
>TRBJ1-5|TRBV12-3/TRBV12-4|NA|NA
CASSSPGGRQPQHF
TGTGCCAGCTCGTCCCCCGGGGGGCGGCAGCCCCAGCATTTT
>TRBJ1-1|TRBV20-1|few|NA
CSARYPEPFF
TGCAGTGCTCGGTACCCCGAACCTTTCTTT
>TRBJ2-4|TRBV7-2|NA|NA
CASSLDRAKNIQYF
TGTGCCAGCAGCCTCGATCGGGCCAAAAACATTCAGTACTTC
>TRBJ1-2|TRBV19|NA|TRBD1
CASSIEGTGGDYGYTF
TGTGCCAGTAGTATAGAAGGGACAGGGGGCGACTATGGCTACACCTTC
>TRBJ1-2|TRBV28|NA|NA
CASSLGGGRKDGYTF
TGTGCCAGCAGTTTAGGCGGCGGCCGGAAGGATGGCTACACCTTC
>TRBJ2-7|TRBV19|NA|TRBD1
CASSSEGLGTGSYEQYF
TGTGCCAGTAGTTCGGAGGGCCTGGGGACAGGGTCCTACGAGCAGTACTTC
>TRBJ2-3|TRBV2|NA|TRBD2
CASRATLGLAGGTDTQYF
TGTGCCAGCAGGGCCACCTTAGGACTAGCGGGGGGGACAGATACGCAGTATTTT
>TRBJ1-2|TRBV12-3/TRBV12-4|few|TRBD1
CASLHTQGGNYGYTF
TGTGCCAGCCTCCATACCCAGGGGGGTAACTATGGCTACACCTTC
>TRBJ2-7|TRBV5-1|NA|NA
CASSDGTSFSYEQYF
TGCGCCAGCAGCGACGGGACGTCGTTCTCCTACGAGCAGTACTTC
>TRBJ2-3|TRBV7-8|few|TRBD1
CASSLEQGTQYF
TGTGCCAGCAGCTTAGAACAGGGGACGCAGTATTTT
>TRBJ1-2|TRBV4-1|NA|NA
CASSPPGRQTFYGYTF
TGCGCCAGCAGCCCCCCGGGACGCCAAACCTTCTATGGCTACACCTTC
>TRBJ1-1|TRBV27|few|NA
CASSSPRAGTEAFF
TGTGCCAGCAGTTCCCCCAGGGCGGGCACTGAAGCTTTCTTT
>TRBJ1-5|TRBV3-1|NA|NA
CASSPREDQPQHF
TGTGCCAGCAGCCCCCGAGAGGATCAGCCCCAGCATTTT
>TRBJ1-1|TRBV7-2|once|TRBD1
CASSPQGQGANTEAFF
TGTGCCAGCAGCCCCCAGGGACAGGGGGCAAATACTGAAGCTTTCTTT
>TRBJ1-2|TRBV29-1|NA|TRBD1
CSAVPGQSNYGYTF
TGCAGCGCTGTCCCGGGACAGAGTAACTATGGCTACACCTTC